The 16 T cell receptor beta chains below come from one sample, sequenced in a study of blood T cells in healthy people across ages. With a J-beta primer mix and a sample-barcoded 5' primer, a second PCR ran about 6 to 11 cycles. TCRdb processed the 5' RACE reads anew with MiXCR; each CDR3 protein has one entry. The sample lists 790,000 or so distinct CDR3 sequences, roughly 50% occurring once. The sample consisted of blood. All receptors come from a man aged 35-49 years in good health.

The rearrangement uses TRBV10-3 and TRBJ2-2, with a possible D match to TRBD2 (5 bases). The CDR3 length is 14 residues. Germline CDR1 reads ENHRY; CDR2 reads SYGVKD. Trimming took off 0 bases at V and 8 bases at J, with 10 bases between the two ends. CDR3 nucleotides: TGTGCCATCAGTGAGTCGATATCGGGAGGGGAGCTGTTTTTT. It encodes CAISESISGGELFF.

This clonotype has a handful of counts. The chain combines TRBV12-3 or TRBV12-4 with TRBJ2-7; TRBD2 aligns across 13 bases. CDR3 size: 16 residues. V shed 3 bases and J 4 bases; nucleotides not matched to a gene: 6. CDR3: CASSLDAGLAGYEQYF. In DNA, the CDR3 is TGTGCCAGCAGTTTGGACGCGGGACTAGCGGGATACGAGCAGTACTTC.

This clonotype was seen ten or more times. The CDR3 protein is CASSQDSSYEQYF. The CDR3, as DNA: TGCGCCAGCAGCCAGGACAGTTCCTACGAGCAGTACTTC. The chain carries TRBV4-3 and TRBJ2-7, with TRBD1 as a possible D gene (6 bases). Germline-derived CDR1 and CDR2 are LGHNA and YSLEER. The CDR3 runs 13 residues. The V end was cut by 3 bases, the J end by 1 base, with 7 bases between.

The CDR3 DNA reads TGTGCCAGCAGCCCGGGGGACGGCACCGGGGAGCTGTTTTTT. Encoded protein: CASSPGDGTGELFF. The genes are TRBV11-1 and TRBJ2-2; perhaps TRBD2 as D (6 bases). V lost 5 bases and J 4 bases, leaving 11 bases between the germline ends. CDR1 is SGHAT and CDR2 is FQDESV in the germline V gene (reference sequence). The CDR3 is made up of 14 amino acids. Full variable domain (missing parts from reference TRBV11-1 and TRBJ2-2): EAEVAQSPRYKITEKSQAVAFWCDPISGHATLYWYRQILGQGPELLVQFQDESVVDDSQLPKDRFSAERLKGVDSTLKIQPAELGDSAMYLCASSPGDGTGELFFGEGSRLTVL.

This clonotype was counted only a few times. The chain is built from TRBV21-1 and TRBJ2-5; the D segment call TRBD1 is taken from the table without a DNA check. TRBV21-1 is a pseudogene. The CDR3 runs 16 residues. CDR3: CASSHWDRPPEETQYF. The DNA for the CDR3 is TGTGCCAGCAGCCACTGGGACAGGCCGCCAGAAGAGACCCAGTACTTC.

This sequence joins TRBV6-1 and TRBJ1-4, with 9 bases aligning to TRBD1. This CDR3 spans 14 amino acids. CDR1 is MNHNS, CDR2 SASEGT, per germline. With 4 bases clipped from V and 8 bases from J, the junction kept 5 bases outside the gene matches. CDR3 in amino acids: CASSVGQGYEKLFF. The DNA of the CDR3 is TGTGCCAGCAGTGTGGGACAGGGCTACGAAAAACTGTTTTTT.

This clonotype was seen a handful of times. The chain is built from TRBV2 and TRBJ2-7; the D gene could be TRBD1 or TRBD2 (7 bases each). V lost 3 bases and J 0 bases, leaving 15 bases between the germline ends. CDR1 and CDR2 from the germline V gene are SNHLY and FYNNEI. CDR3 length: 16 amino acids. The CDR3 reads CASSDPRGGDSYEQYF. The CDR3 coding sequence is TGTGCCAGCAGTGACCCCAGGGGGGGAGACTCCTACGAGCAGTACTTC.

This clonotype showed up just a few times. This chain links TRBV5-1 with TRBJ2-3; 12 bases align to TRBD2. CDR3 size: 17 residues. Germline V gives CDR1 SGHRS, CDR2 YFSETQ. Trimming took 0 bases from V and 3 from J; bases not matched to a gene: 5. Written as DNA, the CDR3 is TGCGCCAGCAGCTTGGCGGCTAGCGGGGGGGCGACAGATACGCAGTATTTT. Translated: CASSLAASGGATDTQYF.

V and J are TRBV5-1 and TRBJ2-7, with D unclear. Trimming shortened V by 0 bases and J by 6 bases, and 10 bases separated the two germline ends. The CDR3 extends over 13 amino acids. In germline, CDR1 is SGHRS, CDR2 YFSETQ. CDR3: CASSLELASEQYF. The CDR3 DNA is TGCGCCAGCAGCTTGGAATTAGCTAGCGAGCAGTACTTC.

This clonotype was observed a handful of times. CDR3: CASSLARRAVFSDEQYF. CDR3 bases: TGTGCCAGCAGCTTAGCGCGAAGGGCAGTCTTCAGCGACGAGCAGTACTTC. The chain carries TRBV7-6 and TRBJ2-7, with unresolved D. The V gene lost 0 bases and the J gene lost 5 bases, with 20 bases spanning the gap. This CDR3 contains 17 residues. CDR1 is SGHVS and CDR2 is FNYEAQ in the germline V gene.

The table lists this clonotype with a few counts. The CDR3: CASSLVISGQGYEQYF. In nucleotides, the CDR3 is TGCGCCAGCAGCTTGGTTATATCGGGACAGGGCTACGAGCAGTACTTC. This rearrangement joins TRBV5-1 to TRBJ2-7; 9 nucleotides line up with TRBD1. The CDR3 contains 16 residues. J lost 3 bases, V lost 0 bases, and 7 bases had no gene match. CDR1 and CDR2 from the germline V gene are SGHRS and YFSETQ.

The gene calls are TRBV3-1 and TRBJ1-2, with 11 positions matching TRBD1. This CDR3 has 15 amino acids. From germline, CDR1 is LGHDT and CDR2 YNNKEL (reference sequence). After removal of 3 bases from V and 4 bases from J, the junction contained 4 bases not matched to a gene. CDR3 region: CASSHGDRGTYGYTF. CDR3 bases: TGTGCCAGCAGCCATGGGGACAGGGGGACCTATGGCTACACCTTC. Using reference TRBV3-1 and TRBJ1-2 for the parts outside the CDR3, the full variable domain is DTAVSQTPKYLVTQMGNDKSIKCEQNLGHDTMYWYKQDSKKFLKIMFSYNNKELIINETVPNRFSPKSPDKAHLNLHINSLELGDSAVYFCASSHGDRGTYGYTFGSGTRLTVV.

The CDR3 region is CASSLRGTGTTEAFF. The DNA for the CDR3 is TGTGCCAGCAGTTTAAGGGGGACGGGGACCACTGAAGCTTTCTTT. This chain connects TRBV27 to TRBJ1-1; tentatively, D is TRBD1 (6 bases). V lost 2 bases and J lost 4, with 14 bases in between. The germline gives CDR1 MNHEY, CDR2 SMNVEV (reference sequence). This CDR3 spans 15 amino acids.

The chain uses TRBV29-1 and TRBJ2-1; maybe TRBD1 (6 bases). Trimming stripped 2 bases from V and 1 base from J, with 15 bases between. CDR3 length: 16 residues. The germline V gene encodes CDR1 SQVTM and CDR2 ANQGSEA. The DNA for the CDR3 is TGCAGCGTTGAAATCCCAACAGGGTTTTCCTACAATGAGCAGTTCTTC. Protein: CSVEIPTGFSYNEQFF.

This clonotype was seen once. The chain recombines TRBV29-1 with TRBJ2-7, with 7 bases lining up with TRBD1. This CDR3 is 14 amino acids long. From germline, CDR1 is SQVTM and CDR2 ANQGSEA. The J segment lost 5 bases and the V segment lost 3 bases, leaving 10 bases of the junction unmatched. This chain's CDR3 is CSVDGTATLNEQYF. DNA of the CDR3: TGCAGCGTTGACGGGACAGCGACACTTAACGAGCAGTACTTC.

The CDR3 reads CASSPLQGVWTGANVLTF. CDR3 bases: TGTGCCAGCAGCCCCCTCCAGGGTGTATGGACTGGGGCCAACGTCCTGACTTTC. The rearrangement links TRBV7-6 to TRBJ2-6; possibly TRBD1 for D (5 bases). V was pared by 5 bases and J by 2 bases, with 19 bases between. Looked up from germline, CDR1 is SGHVS and CDR2 is FNYEAQ. The length of the CDR3 is 18 residues.